The rows below give T cell receptor beta chains drawn from one sample of a study of blood T cells in healthy people across ages. TCRdb processed the 5' RACE reads anew with MiXCR; each CDR3 protein has one entry. The sample shows roughly 680,000 distinct CDR3 sequences, about half of them seen only once. The sample consisted of blood. The receptors here all came from a woman aged 60-75 years in good health. The conserved cysteine and the conserved F or W are not part of the CDR3 here.

>TRBV7-2
ASSRVLTATNEKLF
>TRBV5-1
ASSFGGNGGTETQY
>TRBV6-1
ASSLSQGGEDTQY
>TRBV27
ASSLAWEGPYEQY
>TRBV4-3
ASSQAWRTGEQY
>TRBV5-1
ASSPGLAGFYNEQF
>TRBV5-1
ASSLGITGHRTGELF
>TRBV20-1
SAHLMEGPYNERF
>TRBV6-6
ASNYTSGSSYNEQF
>TRBV18
ASSPLEGTSEQY
>TRBV6-5
ASSLSLAGGWNEQF
>TRBV27
ASSHRLAGGPWDTQY
>TRBV5-4
ASSSKHQGETQY
>TRBV30
AWSGVAGVYYEQY
>TRBV27
ASSPRLGNTEAF
>TRBV10-3
AISESVAGHNEQF
>TRBV3-1
ASSRYNRSHEQY
>TRBV20-1
SATLDLYEQY
>TRBV4-3
ASSQELGTGSLYEQY
>TRBV11-3
ASSLGKGGRGGNEQF
>TRBV20-1
SARTSGTEQY
>TRBV5-6
ASSLVSSGADTQY
>TRBV4-2
ASSQDGTSGRAWF
>TRBV28
ATGTGSPETQY
>TRBV14
ASSQALQGAMNTEAF
>TRBV11-1
ASSQGQAITYEQY
>TRBV6-2/TRBV6-3
ASSGGLATYNEQF
>TRBV7-3
ASSLLGQGMDTQY
>TRBV4-1
ASSQGLAGARNEQF
>TRBV29-1
SVDSRANEQY
>TRBV6-5
ASSYSAGYSGYT
>TRBV7-8
ASSLAAGRYEETQY
>TRBV7-2
ASSQTGTSMYEQY
>TRBV12-3/TRBV12-4
ASSLTGIVDEQY
>TRBV28
ASDAGEGRKPQH
>TRBV14
ASSPRTSGSMKTQY
>TRBV6-1
ASSEAYPRQPQH
>TRBV7-9
ASSPQRELYEQY
>TRBV15
ATSRDVGQGKGGSQH
>TRBV29-1
SVEELYGYT
>TRBV20-1
SAEYSTTNTEAF
>TRBV29-1
SVSPDHSYEQY
>TRBV10-3
AHALGVQETQY
>TRBV6-1
ASSEAVLTDGYT
>TRBV7-2
ASSPNQAGATDTQY
>TRBV29-1
SVDPPGQGNGYT
>TRBV20-1
SASSWESNSPLH
>TRBV7-8
ASSLARIAGHSSYEQY